This T cell receptor (beta chain) is drawn from a study of OX40 agonist ivuxolimab in advanced cancers. The study's findings and limits: At doses 0.1 to 3.0 mg/kg, CD4+ and CD8+ clones expanded.

V lost 6 bases, J lost 4 bases, and 12 bases lay in between. Germline CDR1 MNHNS, CDR2 SASEGT. The CDR3 totals 13 residues. Points on this clone: The antigen remains undetermined.

Generated by immunoSEQ multiplex PCR, the TCRdb table keeps only in-frame clones and is missing some. This table holds 45,000 or so clones, approximately 80% found once. The chain carries TRBV6-1 and TRBJ2-5; D call uncertain. This clonotype originated in an adult with an advanced solid tumor such as melanoma, head and neck, liver or kidney cancer. The sample was CD4+ or CD8+ T cells sorted from blood, taken in a trial of the OX40 agonist ivuxolimab. CDR3 coding DNA: TGTGCCAGCAGAGTCGGGCCCCCAGAGACCCAGTACTTC. This encodes CASRVGPPETQYF.